What follows are 9 T cell receptor beta chains derived from one specimen sequenced in a study of T cells after yellow fever vaccination. TCRdb processed the 5' RACE reads anew with MiXCR; each CDR3 protein has one entry. The data show about 220,000 distinct CDR3 sequences, more than 3% seen once. The sequences come from CD4+ T cells sorted from PBMCs, collected 10 days after the yellow fever booster vaccination. These receptors were collected from a man aged 18-30 years who received the YFV17D yellow fever vaccine.

This clonotype has more than one count but fewer than ten. The chain carries TRBV7-2 and TRBJ2-1; D is unresolved. Germline CDR1 SGHTA, CDR2 FQGNSA. The ends were cut back, 0 bases at V and 8 bases at J, with 8 bases in the middle. This CDR3 region has 13 residues. The CDR3 loop is CASSLARQDEQFF. The CDR3 nucleotides read TGTGCCAGCAGCTTAGCGCGGCAGGATGAGCAGTTCTTC. Variable domain in full (rest from reference TRBV7-2 and TRBJ2-1): GAGVSQSPSNKVTEKGKDVELRCDPISGHTALYWYRQSLGQGLEFLIYFQGNSAPDKSGLPSDRFSAERTGGSVSTLTIQRTQQEDSAVYLCASSLARQDEQFFGPGTRLTVL.

This clonotype appeared a few times. This chain joins TRBV3-1 and TRBJ2-5, with no clear D. This CDR3 is built from 14 residues. Trimming took 1 base from V and 7 from J, leaving 13 bases between them. The germline CDR1 and CDR2 sequences are LGHDT and YNNKEL (reference sequence). The CDR3 loop is CASSQVTPLATQYF. The CDR3 DNA reads as TGTGCCAGCAGCCAAGTAACTCCCTTGGCGACCCAGTACTTC.

This clonotype was observed at least ten times. The chain recombines TRBV5-5 with TRBJ2-5; possibly TRBD1 for D (5 bases). This CDR3 region has 14 residues. The germline CDR1 and CDR2 sequences are SGHKS and YYEKEE (reference sequence). V was pared by 3 bases and J by 5 bases, with 14 bases between. The CDR3 reads CASSSTAKGETQYF. The CDR3 DNA follows: TGTGCCAGCAGCTCAACAGCGAAGGGGGAGACCCAGTACTTC.

This clonotype was counted ten times or more. The genes are TRBV10-3 and TRBJ1-2; 7 bases map to TRBD1. CDR1 and CDR2 from the germline V gene are ENHRY and SYGVKD. V shed 10 bases and J 3 bases; nucleotides not matched to a gene: 8. The CDR3 length is 13 residues. The CDR3 sequence: CASGRGLDYGYTF. In DNA, the CDR3 is TGTGCCAGTGGGAGGGGGCTCGACTATGGCTACACCTTC.

This clonotype has at least ten counts. V gene TRBV9 combines with J gene TRBJ2-5, with 9 bases that match TRBD1. Germline V gene lookup returns CDR1 SGDLS and CDR2 YYNGEE. The CDR3 is 14 amino acids. Trimming took 4 bases from V and 4 from J; bases not matched to a gene: 5. The CDR3 sequence is CASSPGQGRETQYF. The DNA of the CDR3 is TGTGCCAGCAGCCCGGGACAGGGACGAGAGACCCAGTACTTC.

This chain connects TRBV24-1 to TRBJ2-3, with TRBD2 as a possible D gene (5 bases). Trimming shortened V by 6 bases and J by 6 bases, and 6 bases separated the two germline ends. The germline V gene has CDR1 KGHDR and CDR2 SFDVKD. The CDR3 extends over 11 amino acids. The CDR3 DNA is TGTGCCACCAGTTCTAGCGATACGCAGTATTTT. Translating gives CATSSSDTQYF.

This clonotype was counted at least ten times. The V gene is TRBV9, the J gene TRBJ2-3; no firm D call. Trimming took 0 bases from V and 0 from J, leaving 8 bases between them. Looked up from germline, CDR1 is SGDLS and CDR2 is YYNGEE. The CDR3 has 15 residues. The CDR3 sequence is CASSVGYFSTDTQYF. In DNA, the CDR3 is TGTGCCAGCAGCGTAGGGTATTTCAGCACAGATACGCAGTATTTT.

This clonotype has just a few counts. The chain recombines TRBV3-1 with TRBJ2-3, with TRBD2 matching 12 bases. V dropped 3 bases and J dropped 6; count of bases not matched to a gene: 1. There are 14 residues in the CDR3. Germline values: CDR1 LGHDT, CDR2 YNNKEL (reference sequence). CDR3 sequence reads: CASSQTSGGDTQYF. DNA of the CDR3: TGTGCCAGCAGCCAGACTAGCGGGGGCGATACGCAGTATTTT.

This clonotype showed up many times. The chain is built from TRBV5-1 and TRBJ1-1, with a possible D match to TRBD1 (5 bases). V lost 4 bases and J lost 5, with 15 bases in between. The CDR3 is 14 amino acids. Germline V gene data show CDR1 as SGHRS and CDR2 as YFSETQ. The DNA for the CDR3 is TGCGCCAGCAGCGTAATGGGGACGGCAACTGAAGCTTTCTTT. Encoded protein: CASSVMGTATEAFF.